Listed below are T cell receptor beta chains from one sample, sequenced in a study of OX40 agonist ivuxolimab in advanced cancers. Measured with immunoSEQ multiplex PCR; TCRdb has only the in-frame clones, and not every one. The sample has more than 60,000 clones, 65% to 85% seen once; the top ten hold about 4.5%. This specimen consisted of CD4+ or CD8+ T cells sorted from blood, obtained in a trial of the OX40 agonist ivuxolimab. The origin of the receptors is an adult with an advanced solid tumor such as melanoma, head and neck, liver or kidney cancer. Both conserved end residues are part of each CDR3. The D gene is left open where the match is weak. Size is stated for part of the rows, as once, few or many counts, or as a class when the clone is expanded.

j_call: TRBJ1-6; d_call: -; v_call: TRBV7-9; clone_size: few; cdr3_nt: TGTGCCAGCAGCTTAGAATCCGTCGGGTCACCCCTCCACTTT; cdr3_aa: CASSLESVGSPLHF
j_call: TRBJ1-2; d_call: -; v_call: TRBV5-1; clone_size: -; cdr3_nt: TGCGCCAGCAGCTTGGTCGCGGGGGGCGGCTACACCTTC; cdr3_aa: CASSLVAGGGYTF
j_call: TRBJ2-5; d_call: -; v_call: TRBV5-1; clone_size: -; cdr3_nt: TGCGCCAGCAGCTTGGTAGGGGGGGCCACAAAAGAGACCCAGTACTTC; cdr3_aa: CASSLVGGATKETQYF
j_call: TRBJ2-3; d_call: TRBD2; v_call: TRBV5-4; clone_size: -; cdr3_nt: TGTGCCAGCGCACGCCAAGCGGGGGGTTTTCCAGATACGCAGTATTTT; cdr3_aa: CASARQAGGFPDTQYF
j_call: TRBJ2-3; d_call: TRBD2; v_call: TRBV7-2; clone_size: -; cdr3_nt: TGTGCCAGCAGCTTCGGGACTAGCGGCGATACGCAGTATTTT; cdr3_aa: CASSFGTSGDTQYF
j_call: TRBJ1-2; d_call: -; v_call: TRBV5-1; clone_size: -; cdr3_nt: TGCGCCAGCAGCTCATCAGGACAACAAACTTATGGCTACACCTTC; cdr3_aa: CASSSSGQQTYGYTF
j_call: TRBJ1-4; d_call: -; v_call: TRBV7-9; clone_size: -; cdr3_nt: TGTGCCAGCAGCCTAGGGACGGTCGGGGGTGAAAAACTGTTTTTT; cdr3_aa: CASSLGTVGGEKLFF
j_call: TRBJ1-2; d_call: -; v_call: TRBV28; clone_size: few; cdr3_nt: TGTGCCAGCAGTTTGGGCAGGGGTAGGGGTGGCTACACCTTC; cdr3_aa: CASSLGRGRGGYTF
j_call: TRBJ2-4; d_call: TRBD1; v_call: TRBV2; clone_size: -; cdr3_nt: TGTGCCAGCAGGCGGACAGGGTCCAAAAACATTCAGTACTTC; cdr3_aa: CASRRTGSKNIQYF
j_call: TRBJ1-1; d_call: -; v_call: TRBV6-5; clone_size: -; cdr3_nt: TGTGCCAGCAGTACCCCTCGGCACACTGAAGCTTTCTTT; cdr3_aa: CASSTPRHTEAFF
j_call: TRBJ1-1; d_call: TRBD1; v_call: TRBV29-1; clone_size: -; cdr3_nt: TGCAGCGTTGGACAGGGGGTTACTGAAGCTTTCTTT; cdr3_aa: CSVGQGVTEAFF
j_call: TRBJ2-3; d_call: TRBD2; v_call: TRBV19; clone_size: -; cdr3_nt: TGTGCCAGTAGTCCCAAACTAGCGGGGGTATCTTCAGATACGCAGTATTTT; cdr3_aa: CASSPKLAGVSSDTQYF
j_call: TRBJ2-3; d_call: -; v_call: TRBV4-1; clone_size: -; cdr3_nt: TGCGCCAGCAGCCCCAGAGGGGTTGGAAGCACAGATACGCAGTATTTT; cdr3_aa: CASSPRGVGSTDTQYF
j_call: TRBJ1-2; d_call: -; v_call: TRBV5-4; clone_size: -; cdr3_nt: TGTGCCAGCAGCTTGGCCGGGCCAGGCCACTCTCGCTTC; cdr3_aa: CASSLAGPGHSRF
j_call: TRBJ1-1; d_call: -; v_call: TRBV2; clone_size: few; cdr3_nt: TGTGCCAGCAGTGACAGGGGGAACACTGAAGCTTTCTTT; cdr3_aa: CASSDRGNTEAFF
j_call: TRBJ1-1; d_call: -; v_call: TRBV27; clone_size: -; cdr3_nt: TGTGCCAGCAGTTTAGACAGGATGGGCACTGAAGCTTTCTTT; cdr3_aa: CASSLDRMGTEAFF
j_call: TRBJ2-3; d_call: -; v_call: TRBV27; clone_size: -; cdr3_nt: TGTGCCAGCAGTTTAAGGACTCGCTCAGACCCAGATACGCAGTATTTT; cdr3_aa: CASSLRTRSDPDTQYF
j_call: TRBJ1-1; d_call: -; v_call: TRBV7-8; clone_size: -; cdr3_nt: TGTGCCAGCAGCTTACTCCCGCAGGGGAACACTGAAGCTTTCTTT; cdr3_aa: CASSLLPQGNTEAFF
j_call: TRBJ1-3; d_call: -; v_call: TRBV6-5; clone_size: -; cdr3_nt: TGTGCCAGCACCCCGGACCTTCTCTCTGGAAACACCATATATTTT; cdr3_aa: CASTPDLLSGNTIYF
j_call: TRBJ2-1; d_call: TRBD1; v_call: TRBV5-1; clone_size: -; cdr3_nt: TGCGCCAGCAGCGCCACCGGGACAGGGGCTGAGCAGTTCTTC; cdr3_aa: CASSATGTGAEQFF
j_call: TRBJ2-1; d_call: TRBD1; v_call: TRBV18; clone_size: -; cdr3_nt: TGTGCCAGCTCGGAAGCCAGGGGGTCGGGCAATGAGCAGTTCTTC; cdr3_aa: CASSEARGSGNEQFF
j_call: TRBJ2-7; d_call: -; v_call: TRBV13; clone_size: once; cdr3_nt: TGCGCCAGCAGCAAAACCCCAATGACTGGGTCCTACGAGCAGTACTTC; cdr3_aa: CASSKTPMTGSYEQYF
j_call: TRBJ2-7; d_call: -; v_call: TRBV7-8; clone_size: -; cdr3_nt: TGTGCCAGCAGCTTTATGACTAGTGGTGGCTACGAGCAGTACTTC; cdr3_aa: CASSFMTSGGYEQYF
j_call: TRBJ1-1; d_call: -; v_call: TRBV7-2; clone_size: -; cdr3_nt: TGTGCCAGCAGCTTTTTCGGAGAAGCTTTCTTT; cdr3_aa: CASSFFGEAFF
j_call: TRBJ1-4; d_call: -; v_call: TRBV27; clone_size: few; cdr3_nt: TGTGCCAGCAGTTTAAGGGGAGCGGCAACTAATGAAAAACTGTTTTTT; cdr3_aa: CASSLRGAATNEKLFF
j_call: TRBJ1-2; d_call: -; v_call: TRBV14; clone_size: -; cdr3_nt: TGTGCCAGCAGCCAAGACCTATACTATGGCTACACCTTC; cdr3_aa: CASSQDLYYGYTF
j_call: TRBJ1-1; d_call: -; v_call: TRBV6-5; clone_size: -; cdr3_nt: TGTGCCAGCACTATAGGACAGCAACACACTGAAGCTTTCTTT; cdr3_aa: CASTIGQQHTEAFF
j_call: TRBJ1-1; d_call: -; v_call: TRBV5-1; clone_size: -; cdr3_nt: TGCGCCAGCAGCTTGCAGGGTCACACTGAAGCTTTCTTT; cdr3_aa: CASSLQGHTEAFF
j_call: TRBJ2-4; d_call: TRBD1; v_call: TRBV4-1; clone_size: -; cdr3_nt: TGCGCCAGCAGCCAAGAGGCACAGGGGGCAAGAGGAGCCAAAAACATTCAGTACTTC; cdr3_aa: CASSQEAQGARGAKNIQYF
j_call: TRBJ1-1; d_call: -; v_call: TRBV6-6; clone_size: -; cdr3_nt: TGTGCCAGCAGTTACTCGATGAACACTGAAGCTTTCTTT; cdr3_aa: CASSYSMNTEAFF
j_call: TRBJ1-6; d_call: -; v_call: TRBV5-5; clone_size: -; cdr3_nt: TGTGCCAGCAGCTTGGGGGACCTCACGGATTCACCCCTCCACTTT; cdr3_aa: CASSLGDLTDSPLHF
j_call: TRBJ1-2; d_call: -; v_call: TRBV11-2; clone_size: -; cdr3_nt: TGTGCCAGCAGCTTAGAATCAGGGGAAGGCTACACCTTC; cdr3_aa: CASSLESGEGYTF
j_call: TRBJ2-7; d_call: -; v_call: TRBV2; clone_size: -; cdr3_nt: TGTGCCAGCAGTGAAGCCTACGAGCAGTACTTC; cdr3_aa: CASSEAYEQYF
j_call: TRBJ1-6; d_call: TRBD1; v_call: TRBV28; clone_size: -; cdr3_nt: TGTGCCAGCAGTGACGCCGGACAGGGTGGGAACTCACCCCTCCACTTT; cdr3_aa: CASSDAGQGGNSPLHF
j_call: TRBJ2-7; d_call: TRBD2; v_call: TRBV2; clone_size: once; cdr3_nt: TGTGCCAGCAGCCGGGCGGCTAGCGGACCCTACGAGCAGTACTTC; cdr3_aa: CASSRAASGPYEQYF
j_call: TRBJ2-1; d_call: -; v_call: TRBV5-1; clone_size: -; cdr3_nt: TGCGCCAGCAGCCCGGAGGGGGGGCCCTACGCTGAGCAGTTCTTC; cdr3_aa: CASSPEGGPYAEQFF
j_call: TRBJ1-6; d_call: TRBD1; v_call: TRBV6-5; clone_size: -; cdr3_nt: TGTGCCAGCGGGAAGGGGGCAGGGAATAATTCACCCCTCCACTTT; cdr3_aa: CASGKGAGNNSPLHF
j_call: TRBJ1-4; d_call: TRBD1; v_call: TRBV28; clone_size: few; cdr3_nt: TGTGCCAGCAGACCCCTCCGACTACTCGACAGGGGCGGTGAAAAACTGTTTTTT; cdr3_aa: CASRPLRLLDRGGEKLFF
j_call: TRBJ2-2; d_call: -; v_call: TRBV5-1; clone_size: -; cdr3_nt: TGCGCCAGCAGCCCGACGGAGGGGCGCGGCACCGGGGAGCTGTTTTTT; cdr3_aa: CASSPTEGRGTGELFF
j_call: TRBJ1-1; d_call: -; v_call: TRBV7-8; clone_size: -; cdr3_nt: TGTGCCAGCAGCTCCGGAGGGGGGACTGAAGCTTTCTTT; cdr3_aa: CASSSGGGTEAFF
j_call: TRBJ1-4; d_call: -; v_call: TRBV2; clone_size: -; cdr3_nt: TGTGCCAGCAAGATCGCCCCAACTAATGAAAAACTGTTTTTT; cdr3_aa: CASKIAPTNEKLFF
j_call: TRBJ2-3; d_call: TRBD2; v_call: TRBV5-1; clone_size: -; cdr3_nt: TGCGCCAGCAGCTTGGAGGCTAGCGGGGGGCGATCGGATACGCAGTATTTT; cdr3_aa: CASSLEASGGRSDTQYF
j_call: TRBJ1-2; d_call: -; v_call: TRBV28; clone_size: once; cdr3_nt: TGTGCCAGCGGAGAAAACGGTCTAGGACTCTATGGCTACACCTTC; cdr3_aa: CASGENGLGLYGYTF
j_call: TRBJ1-2; d_call: TRBD1; v_call: TRBV7-2; clone_size: -; cdr3_nt: TGTGCCAGCAGCCCAATTCCACCGAGGACAGGGCAATATGGCTACACCTTC; cdr3_aa: CASSPIPPRTGQYGYTF
j_call: TRBJ2-2; d_call: -; v_call: TRBV6-6; clone_size: -; cdr3_nt: TGTGCCAGCAGTTACACGAACACCGGGGAGCTGTTTTTT; cdr3_aa: CASSYTNTGELFF
j_call: TRBJ1-2; d_call: -; v_call: TRBV10-3; clone_size: -; cdr3_nt: TGTGCCATCAGTTTTGGACCTACCACTGGGAATGGCTACACCTTC; cdr3_aa: CAISFGPTTGNGYTF
j_call: TRBJ1-2; d_call: -; v_call: TRBV14; clone_size: once; cdr3_nt: TGTGCCAGCAGCCAAGATCTCCCGCGCCTCGGTGGCTACACCTTC; cdr3_aa: CASSQDLPRLGGYTF
j_call: TRBJ2-3; d_call: TRBD1; v_call: TRBV29-1; clone_size: -; cdr3_nt: TGCAGCGTTGCAGGGGGCCGCACAGATACGCAGTATTTT; cdr3_aa: CSVAGGRTDTQYF
j_call: TRBJ1-1; d_call: -; v_call: TRBV6-5; clone_size: -; cdr3_nt: TGTGCCAGCAGCTTCCATATAGACACTGAAGCTTTCTTT; cdr3_aa: CASSFHIDTEAFF
j_call: TRBJ1-1; d_call: -; v_call: TRBV9; clone_size: -; cdr3_nt: TGTGCCAGCAGCGTTACTCCGTCCACTGAAGCTTTCTTT; cdr3_aa: CASSVTPSTEAFF
j_call: TRBJ1-5; d_call: -; v_call: TRBV11-2; clone_size: -; cdr3_nt: TGTGCCAGCAGCTATGACGGGGTTCTGCCCCAGCATTTT; cdr3_aa: CASSYDGVLPQHF
j_call: TRBJ1-6; d_call: -; v_call: TRBV6-6; clone_size: once; cdr3_nt: TGTGCCAGCAGCCTCGTAGACAGCGGGGGGGGAGAGGTCTTT; cdr3_aa: CASSLVDSGGGEVF
j_call: TRBJ1-1; d_call: -; v_call: TRBV7-3; clone_size: few; cdr3_nt: TGTGCCAGCAGCCTCAGGGGCGCGAACACTGAAGCTTTCTTT; cdr3_aa: CASSLRGANTEAFF